These 9 T cell receptor beta chains were all obtained from the same sample, sequenced in a study of CD8 T cells in Susac syndrome. An amount of RNA that ranged from roughly 0.5 to 1 ug was reverse transcribed with random hexamers. TCRdb recomputed calls from the immunoSEQ multiplex PCR reads with MiXCR, one row per CDR3 protein. Here the sample spans some 200,000 distinct CDR3 sequences, approximately 95% being singletons. Sequencing was done on a sample of CD8+ T cells from PBMCs. The receptors were sampled from a human donor with Susac syndrome.

J is TRBJ2-1 and V is TRBV5-4; 12 bases are a match to TRBD2. CDR1 and CDR2 from the germline V gene are SGHNT and YYREEE (reference sequence). After removal of 7 bases from V and 9 bases from J, the junction contained 8 bases not matched to a gene. The CDR3 covers 14 residues. DNA of the CDR3: TGTGCCAGCGGTGATACTAGCGGGAGGAGTGAGCAGTTCTTC. Its translation is CASGDTSGRSEQFF. Based on the CDR3 plus reference TRBV5-4 and TRBJ2-1, the full variable domain is ETGVTQSPTHLIKTRGQQVTLRCSSQSGHNTVSWYQQALGQGPQFIFQYYREEENGRGNFPPRFSGLQFPNYSSELNVNALELDDSALYLCASGDTSGRSEQFFGPGTRLTVL.

This rearrangement joins TRBV9 to TRBJ2-2, with TRBD1 matching 8 bases. J gave up 2 bases and V 3 bases, and 9 bases lay outside the gene matches. The CDR3 is made up of 17 amino acids. In germline, CDR1 is SGDLS, CDR2 YYNGEE. CDR3 sequence reads: CASSARTGISNTGELFF. The DNA of the CDR3 is TGTGCCAGCAGCGCTCGGACAGGGATTTCTAACACCGGGGAGCTGTTTTTT. The whole variable domain, remainder taken from reference TRBV9 and TRBJ2-2, is DSGVTQTPKHLITATGQRVTLRCSPRSGDLSVYWYQQSLDQGLQFLIQYYNGEERAKGNILERFSAQQFPDLHSELNLSSLELGDSALYFCASSARTGISNTGELFFGEGSRLTVL.

This chain connects TRBV12-3 or TRBV12-4 to TRBJ1-5; D is unresolved. Trimming pared 5 bases from V and 0 bases from J, leaving 8 bases between. The CDR3 length is 14 residues. CDR3: CASSAEGSNQPQHF. The CDR3 DNA is TGTGCCAGCAGTGCCGAAGGTAGCAATCAGCCCCAGCATTTT.

The rearrangement joins TRBV27 to TRBJ2-1; D remains unclear. V dropped 5 bases and J dropped 8 bases, with 10 bases sitting between them. The germline gives CDR1 MNHEY, CDR2 SMNVEV (reference sequence). CDR3 length: 12 amino acids. CDR3 protein: CASSGQQDEQFF. The CDR3 DNA is TGTGCCAGCAGTGGCCAGCAGGATGAGCAGTTCTTC.

V and J are TRBV30 and TRBJ2-7; D remains unclear. Germline CDR1 reads GTSNPN; CDR2 reads SVGIG (reference sequence). The length of the CDR3 is 12 residues. The V end lost 2 bases, the J end lost 0 bases, and 5 bases lay between the germline ends. The CDR3 DNA reads as TGTGCCTGGAGTTACGGCTCCTACGAGCAGTACTTC. It translates to CAWSYGSYEQYF.

This chain uses TRBV11-3 with TRBJ2-2; tentatively, D is TRBD2 (5 bases). CDR1 SGHNT and CDR2 YENEEA come from the germline V gene. The CDR3 is made up of 14 amino acids. V lost 0 bases and J 6 bases, leaving 8 bases between the germline ends. As DNA, the CDR3 is TGTGCCAGCAGCTTAGAAGACGGGGCCGGGGAGCTGTTTTTT. It codes for CASSLEDGAGELFF.

V and J are TRBV30 and TRBJ1-1; D perhaps matches TRBD1 (6 bases). The CDR3 is 14 residues long. CDR1 is GTSNPN and CDR2 is SVGIG in the germline V gene (reference sequence). V was shortened by 4 bases and J by 0 bases, with 12 bases between the two germline ends. CDR3 sequence reads: CAWITDSLNTEAFF. The CDR3 nucleotides read TGTGCCTGGATTACGGACAGTTTGAACACTGAAGCTTTCTTT.

This chain joins TRBV10-3 and TRBJ2-3, with 10 bases that match TRBD2. Germline V gene sequence: CDR1 ENHRY, CDR2 SYGVKD. The V segment lost 0 bases and the J segment 4 bases; nucleotides outside the gene matches: 4. The CDR3 consists of 16 residues. CDR3 protein: CAISESSGRAPDTQYF. The CDR3, as DNA: TGTGCCATCAGTGAGTCCAGCGGGAGGGCCCCAGATACGCAGTATTTT.

This clonotype has just one count. This sequence joins TRBV15 and TRBJ2-4; TRBD2 aligns across 10 bases. With V trimmed by 6 bases and J by 4 bases, 9 bases remained unmatched. The CDR3 loop spans 16 amino acids. Looked up from germline, CDR1 is LNHNV and CDR2 is YYDKDF (reference sequence). CDR3 protein: CATSPEREGRKNIQYF. In nucleotides, the CDR3 is TGTGCCACCAGTCCCGAGCGGGAGGGCCGAAAAAACATTCAGTACTTC.